The subject of this entry is one TCR beta chain. The target antigen is unknown. These data originate in a study of OX40 agonist ivuxolimab in advanced cancers. Whole-study context: Patients received the agonistic anti-OX40 (CD134) antibody ivuxolimab. At approximately 80% male, the cohort had a mean age of approximately 64 years, ranging from roughly 20 to 90. The study, taken as a whole, reports: The authors also found low normalized T-cell clonal expansion in some nonresponders.

The germline V gene has CDR1 SNHLY and CDR2 FYNNEI. V shed 6 bases, J shed 4 bases, and the junction held 1 base outside the gene matches. This CDR3 spans 14 amino acids. If patients had autoimmune disease history or systemic immunosuppression, they were excluded. Sequencing was performed with immunoSEQ multiplex PCR; in TCRdb, only in-frame clones are kept and a portion is missing. Of 45,000 to 60,000 clones listed, approximately 80% are singletons. This specimen consisted of CD4+ or CD8+ T cells sorted from blood, obtained in a trial of the OX40 agonist ivuxolimab. This sequence originates from an adult with an advanced solid tumor such as melanoma, head and neck, liver or kidney cancer. This sequence joins TRBV2 and TRBJ2-1; 12 nucleotides line up with TRBD2. Here the CDR3 DNA reads TGTGCCAGCAGGGGGACTAGCGGGTACAATGAGCAGTTCTTC. It translates to CASRGTSGYNEQFF.